This T cell receptor (beta chain) comes out of a study of T cells in women clearing cervical HPV infection. Regarding this clone: The sequenced fragment ends 3 residues before the CDR3 boundary, so the rest is inferred from the germline J gene.

The ends lost 2 bases at V and 2 bases at J; junction bases unmatched: 5. CDR1 is SNHLY and CDR2 is FYNNEI in the germline V gene. This CDR3 is built from 16 residues. Sequenced by immunoSEQ multiplex PCR; TCRdb stores in-frame clones only, minus some. The repertoire shows about 16,000 clones; the top ten hold roughly 7.9%. The genes are TRBV2 and TRBJ2-3; TRBD2 agrees at 9 bases. Sequences were obtained from blood buffy coat. This TCR derives from a woman aged 18 to 75 with a cervical HPV16 infection that either progressed to CIN3+ or cleared (not recorded which). The covered CDR3 bases are TGTGCCAGCAGTGAACGGCCTAGCGGGAACACAGATACG. As protein: CASSERPSGNTDT. The whole CDR3 reads CASSERPSGNTDTQYF.